The 29 T cell receptor beta chains listed next were all sequenced from one sample in a study of CD8 T cells in ankylosing spondylitis (dated by TCRdb to about 2017). General study outcomes and caveats: A TCR beta motif of several highly homologous amino acid variants appeared characteristic of blood from ankylosing spondylitis patients.

Libraries were built with 5' RACE. These reads were obtained on an Illumina HiSeq 2500. TCRdb passed the public sequencing reads through fastp at Q25 and MiXCR, retaining productive beta sequences. Each entry is one CDR3 protein sequence, shown with its most common DNA and genes. For this sample the table gives around 890,000 distinct CDR3 sequences, of which roughly 10% were detected only once. Of the sample, about 0.5% is held by the ten largest clones. These TCRs are of unknown antigen specificity. Specimen: blood, either unsorted or a sorted T cell fraction (not recorded which). Every receptor here comes from a male donor with ankylosing spondylitis.

Worth noting for this clonotype: Possible read error: a much larger clone is one base away. The J gene is TRBJ2-5, the V gene TRBV25-1; a possible D gene is TRBD2 (5 bases). Per the germline V gene, CDR1 is MGHDK and CDR2 is SYGVNS. This CDR3 has 14 residues. The CDR3 DNA sequence: TGTGCCAGCAGTGAAGTGGGCCGTTGGGAGACCCAGAACTTC. It is translated as CASSEVGRWETQNF.

V usage is TRBV5-1 and J usage is TRBJ1-2, with a possible D match to TRBD1 (5 bases). Trimming removed 7 bases at V and 4 bases at J, with 14 bases between. Germline CDR1 SGHRS, CDR2 YFSETQ. This CDR3 region has 13 residues. The CDR3 reads CASSTDSGYGYTF. The CDR3 bases are TGCGCCAGCTCAACAGACAGCGGCTATGGCTACACCTTC.

V usage is TRBV20-1 and J usage is TRBJ2-4; 8 nucleotides line up with TRBD2. Germline V CDR1 and CDR2: DFQATT, SNEGSKA (reference sequence). Germline trimming cut 5 bases from V and 5 bases from J; bases unmatched to any gene: 11. The CDR3 is 15 amino acids. The CDR3 DNA reads TGCAGTGCTGGACTAGCTCCTGAGGGGGAAAACATTCAGTACTTC. Translated: CSAGLAPEGENIQYF.

This clonotype was found a few times. The chain is built from TRBV20-1 and TRBJ2-7, with D perhaps matching TRBD1 (5 bases). The CDR3 spans 13 residues. Between the trimmed V and J ends, which lost 6 bases and 1 base, there was a span of 13 bases. The germline gives CDR1 DFQATT, CDR2 SNEGSKA (reference sequence). The CDR3 sequence: CSATPTASYEQYF. DNA for the CDR3: TGCAGTGCCACCCCGACAGCATCCTACGAGCAGTACTTC.

This clonotype appeared a few times. This chain joins TRBV7-2 and TRBJ2-7, with TRBD1 matching 8 bases. With 0 bases clipped from V and 2 bases from J, the junction kept 6 bases outside the gene matches. The CDR3 has 16 amino acids. The germline gives CDR1 SGHTA, CDR2 FQGNSA. DNA for the CDR3: TGTGCCAGCAGCTTAGCACCCGGGACAGGCGCCTACGAGCAGTACTTC. It yields the protein CASSLAPGTGAYEQYF.

This rearrangement joins TRBV27 to TRBJ2-1; D gene uncertain. The CDR3 is made up of 16 amino acids. Trimming stripped 0 bases from V and 5 bases from J, with 14 bases between. CDR1 and CDR2 from the germline V gene are MNHEY and SMNVEV (reference sequence). The CDR3 DNA reads as TGTGCCAGCAGTTTATCTATATCCGAGGATGACAATGAGCAGTTCTTC. Its protein is CASSLSISEDDNEQFF.

This clonotype was recorded a few times. The chain is built from TRBV20-1 and TRBJ1-2; D is unclear. This CDR3 region has 12 residues. Looked up from germline, CDR1 is DFQATT and CDR2 is SNEGSKA (reference sequence). V was pared by 2 bases and J by 0 bases, with 4 bases between. In DNA, the CDR3 is TGCAGTGCTAGAAATCCTAACTATGGCTACACCTTC. Translating gives CSARNPNYGYTF.

This clonotype was seen a handful of times. The chain recombines TRBV20-1 with TRBJ2-5; the match to TRBD2 covers 8 bases. Germline-derived CDR1 and CDR2 are DFQATT and SNEGSKA (reference sequence). V gave up 6 bases and J gave up 2 bases; unmatched junction bases: 8. The CDR3 contains 14 residues. The CDR3 nucleotides read TGCAGTGCACACGACGGACTAGCACAAGAGACCCAGTACTTC. Protein sequence: CSAHDGLAQETQYF.

Details on this clonotype: This could be a read error, since a much larger clone is one nucleotide away. The chain is built from TRBV9 and TRBJ2-1, with 10 bases matching TRBD2. The germline CDR1 and CDR2 sequences are SGDLS and YYNGEE. CDR3 length equals 15 residues. The CDR3 reads CASSVASGRANEQIF. CDR3 DNA sequence: TGTGCCAGCAGCGTAGCGAGCGGGAGGGCCAATGAGCAGATCTTC.

This clonotype has a count of ten or more. The gene calls are TRBV4-3 and TRBJ1-1; D is ambiguous. Per germline, CDR1 LGHNA and CDR2 YSLEER. Trimming took off 2 bases at V and 1 base at J, with 8 bases between the two ends. CDR3 length equals 14 residues. The CDR3 is CASSQNSQNTEAFF. The CDR3 DNA reads as TGCGCCAGCAGCCAAAACTCACAGAACACTGAAGCTTTCTTT.

This clonotype was detected a few times. The V call is TRBV4-3, the J call TRBJ2-5, with unresolved D. Trimming stripped 0 bases from V and 7 bases from J, with 12 bases between. The germline gives CDR1 LGHNA, CDR2 YSLEER. The CDR3 is made up of 14 amino acids. The CDR3 bases are TGCGCCAGCAGCCAAGAACCACGTCTGGGGACCCAGTACTTC. It is translated as CASSQEPRLGTQYF.

This clonotype showed up just a few times. The chain carries TRBV6-5 and TRBJ2-5; D is unresolved. The CDR3 loop spans 12 amino acids. CDR1 is MNHEY and CDR2 is SVGAGI in the germline V gene. The V end was cut by 6 bases, the J end by 4 bases, with 9 bases between. The CDR3, as DNA: TGTGCCAGCAGGAACTTGGGAGAGACCCAGTACTTC. This gives the protein CASRNLGETQYF.

J is TRBJ1-4 and V is TRBV10-3; no definite D call. In germline, CDR1 is ENHRY, CDR2 SYGVKD. There are 14 residues in the CDR3. V was trimmed by 3 bases and J by 0 bases, leaving 5 bases between them. The CDR3 DNA reads TGTGCCATCAGTGAAATTGCAACTAATGAAAAACTGTTTTTT. As protein: CAISEIATNEKLFF.

This clonotype was seen only a few times. V is TRBV10-3 and J is TRBJ2-1; tentative D call: TRBD2 (7 bases). Germline V CDR1 and CDR2: ENHRY, SYGVKD. V lost 6 bases and J lost 0, with 15 bases in between. The CDR3 covers 16 residues. CDR3 sequence reads: CAISRGATLSYNEQFF. The CDR3 bases are TGTGCCATCAGCCGGGGGGCCACCCTCTCCTACAATGAGCAGTTCTTC.

The chain is built from TRBV5-6 and TRBJ1-3; 8 bases are shared with TRBD1. J lost 0 bases, V lost 3 bases, and 2 bases had no gene match. Per the germline V gene, CDR1 is SGHDT and CDR2 is YYEEEE. The CDR3 totals 15 residues. The CDR3 reads CASSWGQASGNTIYF. The CDR3 DNA sequence: TGTGCCAGCAGCTGGGGACAGGCCTCTGGAAACACCATATATTTT. Using reference TRBV5-6 and TRBJ1-3 for the parts outside the CDR3, the full variable domain is DAGVTQSPTHLIKTRGQQVTLRCSPKSGHDTVSWYQQALGQGPQFIFQYYEEEERQRGNFPDRFSGHQFPNYSSELNVNALLLGDSALYLCASSWGQASGNTIYFGEGSWLTVV.

This clonotype was counted ten times or more. The chain has TRBV20-1 and TRBJ2-3, with D tentatively TRBD1 or TRBD2 (5 bases each). The CDR3 has 14 residues. Germline CDR1 and CDR2: DFQATT and SNEGSKA (reference sequence). Trimming took off 7 bases at V and 4 bases at J, with 18 bases between the two ends. DNA for the CDR3: TGCAGTGTGGACGCCCCGAGGGGTCCAGATACGCAGTATTTT. This codes for CSVDAPRGPDTQYF.

This clonotype occurred many times. The chain is built from TRBV7-8 and TRBJ1-6; unclear D gene. Trimming removed 2 bases at V and 8 bases at J, with 4 bases between. The germline V gene encodes CDR1 SGHVS and CDR2 FQNEAQ. The CDR3 length is 12 residues. CDR3 sequence (DNA): TGTGCCAGCAGCTTACGTGATTCACCCCTCCACTTT. Translation gives CASSLRDSPLHF.

In the case of this clonotype: Just one base apart from a much larger clone, this may be a read error. The V gene is TRBV15, the J gene TRBJ2-3; D is uncertain. The CDR3 is 11 residues long. Deletions cut 4 bases from V and 2 bases from J, with 1 base between. CDR1 LNHNV and CDR2 YYDKDF come from the germline V gene (reference sequence). CDR3 amino acids: CATSNTDTQYF. CDR3 nucleotide sequence: TGTGCCACCAGCAACACAGATACGCAGTATTTT. The whole variable domain, remainder taken from reference TRBV15 and TRBJ2-3, is DAMVIQNPRYQVTQFGKPVTLSCSQTLNHNVMYWYQQKSSQAPKLLFHYYDKDFNNEADTPDNFQSRRPNTSFCFLDIRSPGLGDTAMYLCATSNTDTQYFGPGTRLTVL.

This clonotype was seen at least ten times. CDR3 nucleotides: TGCAGTGCCCGAGCGGTGGGAACCACCTACAATGAGCAGTTCTTC. Its translation: CSARAVGTTYNEQFF. The chain joins TRBV20-1 to TRBJ2-1; a possible D gene is TRBD2 (5 bases). This CDR3 comprises 15 residues. CDR1 is DFQATT, CDR2 SNEGSKA, per germline (reference sequence). With 6 bases removed from V and 2 bases from J, the gap between germline ends came to 17 bases.

This clonotype occurred many times. J is TRBJ2-7 and V is TRBV5-1; D gene unclear. V was pared by 8 bases and J by 2 bases, with 20 bases between. The CDR3 has 15 amino acids. Germline loops: CDR1 SGHRS, CDR2 YFSETQ. The CDR3 loop is CASNSGDLDAYEQYF. The CDR3 DNA follows: TGCGCCAGTAATAGTGGGGATCTGGACGCCTACGAGCAGTACTTC.

The chain joins TRBV5-5 to TRBJ2-3; 9 nucleotides align to TRBD1. Germline CDR1 SGHKS, CDR2 YYEKEE (reference sequence). The trim removed 10 bases at V and 4 bases at J, leaving 7 bases unmatched. The CDR3 has 13 amino acids. The CDR3 nucleotides are TGTGCCTCCGGGACAGGGACGCCAGATACGCAGTATTTT. As protein: CASGTGTPDTQYF.

This clonotype occurred many times. The V and J genes are TRBV27 and TRBJ1-1, with D perhaps TRBD1 (6 bases). In germline, CDR1 is MNHEY, CDR2 SMNVEV (reference sequence). There are 15 residues in the CDR3. Between the trimmed V and J ends, which lost 7 bases and 5 bases, there was a span of 20 bases. In DNA form, the CDR3 reads TGTGCCAGCACTTCGTTCGGGAGGGGGGGAACTGAAGCTTTCTTT. Translated, it gives CASTSFGRGGTEAFF.

There are a few counts of this clonotype. The chain couples TRBV20-1 to TRBJ2-3; 7 bases are shared with TRBD1. The germline V gene has CDR1 DFQATT and CDR2 SNEGSKA (reference sequence). The CDR3 loop spans 15 amino acids. V lost 5 bases to trimming and J lost 0 bases; unmatched junction nucleotides: 8. CDR3: CSAVPTGRSTDTQYF. The DNA of the CDR3 is TGCAGTGCTGTCCCGACAGGGCGGAGCACAGATACGCAGTATTTT.

In its sample, this clonotype was seen many times. This chain links TRBV7-2 with TRBJ1-6; D is undetermined. The CDR3 length is 14 residues. Between the trimmed V and J ends, which lost 1 base and 8 bases, there was a span of 9 bases. Germline V gene lookup returns CDR1 SGHTA and CDR2 FQGNSA. CDR3 residues: CASSLDRTYSPLHF. In nucleotides, the CDR3 is TGTGCCAGCAGCTTAGATCGAACCTATTCACCCCTCCACTTT.

This clonotype was seen more than once but under ten times. The chain is built from TRBV12-3 or TRBV12-4 and TRBJ2-1, with 8 bases fitting TRBD1. V shed 5 bases and J 8 bases; nucleotides not matched to a gene: 11. This CDR3 contains 15 residues. The chain's CDR3 is CASSGRQGTFHEQFF. For the CDR3, the DNA is TGTGCCAGCAGTGGGCGACAGGGGACTTTCCATGAGCAGTTCTTC.

The chain carries TRBV11-2 and TRBJ2-6; D unclear. The V end lost 3 bases, the J end lost 4 bases, and 10 bases lay between the germline ends. Germline V gene lookup returns CDR1 SGHAT and CDR2 FQNNGV. The CDR3 sequence is 15 residues long. The CDR3 bases are TGTGCCAGCAGCTTCCGACTGGGAGGGGCCAACGTCCTGACTTTC. It translates to CASSFRLGGANVLTF.

This clonotype occurred a few times. The J gene is TRBJ1-6, the V gene TRBV7-2, with D unclear. CDR1 SGHTA and CDR2 FQGNSA come from the germline V gene. The ends were cut back, 5 bases at V and 10 bases at J, with 12 bases in the middle. This CDR3 has 13 residues. The CDR3 DNA sequence: TGTGCCAGCAGCGGCGAATCGGGGTCACCCCTCCACTTT. Its translation: CASSGESGSPLHF.

This clonotype appeared many times. The V and J genes are TRBV12-3 or TRBV12-4 and TRBJ2-3; perhaps TRBD2 as D (5 bases). Trimming removed 1 base at V and 1 base at J, with 9 bases between. The CDR3 has 15 residues. In DNA form, the CDR3 reads TGTGCCAGCAGTTTAGGCGTGGGAGGCACAGATACGCAGTATTTT. Translating it yields CASSLGVGGTDTQYF.

The gene calls are TRBV4-3 and TRBJ1-4; D gene ambiguous. The CDR3 is made up of 14 amino acids. V lost 5 bases and J 6 bases, leaving 13 bases between the germline ends. Germline lookup yields CDR1 LGHNA and CDR2 YSLEER. In nucleotides, the CDR3 is TGCGCCAGCAGCATAAAGGCGTATTATGAAAAACTGTTTTTT. It yields the protein CASSIKAYYEKLFF.